This T cell receptor (beta chain) was observed in a study of T cells after yellow fever vaccination. From the 5' RACE reads, TCRdb called clonotypes with MiXCR, one entry per CDR3 protein. Of roughly 500,000 distinct CDR3 sequences in the sample, roughly 19% were seen once. This clonotype was recorded a few times. Its antigen is as yet unknown. Notes on the study in general: Although the secondary response was weaker, it peaked faster, at day 5 versus 15. Booster sampling recovered most clones from primary vaccination (96% CD4, 80% to 90% CD8).

V shed 8 bases and J 3 bases; nucleotides not matched to a gene: 5. Germline-derived CDR1 and CDR2 are SEHNR and FQNEAQ (reference sequence). The CDR3 has 13 amino acids. The sample in question was PBMCs, obtained 15 days after the yellow fever booster vaccination. This TCR was sampled from a man aged 25-40 years who received the YFV17D yellow fever vaccine. This chain connects TRBV7-9 to TRBJ2-3; 7 nucleotides line up with TRBD2. CDR3 region: CASAASGTDTQYF. CDR3 DNA sequence: TGTGCCAGCGCGGCTAGCGGAACAGATACGCAGTATTTT.